The 20 T cell receptor beta chains below come from one sample, sequenced in a study of blood T cell repertoires in COVID-19. Libraries were prepared by immunoSEQ multiplex PCR; TCRdb keeps only in-frame clonotypes and omits some of them. Among under 75,000 clones listed, roughly 92% were seen once. Sequencing was carried out using peripheral blood. The receptors here all came from a middle-aged man with active COVID-19.

The chain joins TRBV5-5 to TRBJ1-1; D is unresolved. Trimming removed 1 base at V and 6 bases at J, with 13 bases between. This CDR3 comprises 14 residues. Germline V gene sequence: CDR1 SGHKS, CDR2 YYEKEE (reference sequence). The DNA of the CDR3 is TGTGCCAGCAGCTTGATGCAGGTCTCTGCTGAAGCTTTCTTT. Its translation is CASSLMQVSAEAFF.

The V gene is TRBV10-3, the J gene TRBJ2-3; D may be TRBD1 (6 bases). Germline values: CDR1 ENHRY, CDR2 SYGVKD. Between the trimmed V and J ends, which lost 4 bases and 2 bases, there was a span of 25 bases. The CDR3 is 19 amino acids. The CDR3 here is CAISGQRLTTGTFTDTQYF. The DNA of the CDR3 is TGTGCCATCAGTGGGCAGCGCCTCACCACGGGGACATTCACAGATACGCAGTATTTT.

The chain is built from TRBV7-6 and TRBJ2-7, with D perhaps matching TRBD1 (5 bases). The CDR3 length is 15 residues. Germline CDR1 is SGHVS and CDR2 is FNYEAQ. The V end was cut by 2 bases, the J end by 3 bases, with 14 bases between. The CDR3 region is CASSLNQGARYEQYF. The CDR3 DNA is TGTGCCAGCAGCTTAAACCAAGGGGCCCGCTACGAGCAGTACTTC. The variable domain in full, completed from reference TRBV7-6 and TRBJ2-7, reads GAGVSQSPRYKVTKRGQDVALRCDPISGHVSLYWYRQALGQGPEFLTYFNYEAQQDKSGLPNDRFSAERPEGSISTLTIQRTEQRDSAMYRCASSLNQGARYEQYFGPGTRLTVT.

This chain joins TRBV29-1 and TRBJ1-5; tentative D call: TRBD1 (5 bases). V lost 6 bases, J lost 7 bases, and 16 bases lay in between. CDR3 length: 13 residues. Germline V gene sequence: CDR1 SQVTM, CDR2 ANQGSEA. CDR3 coding DNA: TGCAGCGTCAGGGTGCAGGCCGGACAGCCCCAGCATTTT. The encoded protein is CSVRVQAGQPQHF. Full variable domain (missing parts from reference TRBV29-1 and TRBJ1-5): SAVISQKPSRDICQRGTSLTIQCQVDSQVTMMFWYRQQPGQSLTLIATANQGSEATYESGFVIDKFPISRPNLTFSTLTVSNMSPEDSSIYLCSVRVQAGQPQHFGDGTRLSIL.

The rearrangement joins TRBV5-1 to TRBJ1-2; possibly TRBD1 for D (6 bases). Trimming removed 4 bases at V and 7 bases at J, with 17 bases between. Germline CDR1 and CDR2: SGHRS and YFSETQ. The CDR3 runs 14 residues. DNA of the CDR3: TGCGCCAGCAGCCAAAACCCGGACAGAAGTGGCTACACCTTC. This codes for CASSQNPDRSGYTF.

The chain has TRBV11-2 and TRBJ2-5; TRBD2 agrees at 7 bases. Per the germline V gene, CDR1 is SGHAT and CDR2 is FQNNGV. The CDR3 is 13 amino acids. V lost 4 bases to trimming and J lost 5 bases; unmatched junction nucleotides: 4. CDR3 amino acids: CASSSSGKETQYF. The CDR3 nucleotides read TGTGCCAGCAGCTCTAGCGGAAAGGAGACCCAGTACTTC.

This sequence joins TRBV5-1 and TRBJ2-3, with D perhaps matching TRBD1 (7 bases). Germline V gene data show CDR1 as SGHRS and CDR2 as YFSETQ. The CDR3 is 15 amino acids. Trimming took 6 bases from V and 3 from J, leaving 17 bases between them. In DNA form, the CDR3 reads TGCGCCAGCATGGAGGGGGCGCAGTTGACAGATACGCAGTATTTT. Translated: CASMEGAQLTDTQYF.

The rearrangement links TRBV4-1 to TRBJ1-5, with D possibly being TRBD1 (5 bases). CDR1 is MGHRA and CDR2 is YSYEKL in the germline V gene. This CDR3 contains 15 residues. The ends were cut back, 2 bases at V and 3 bases at J, with 11 bases in the middle. The CDR3 DNA reads TGCGCCAGCAGCCAACCAGGGTTCACCAATCAGCCCCAGCATTTT. This encodes CASSQPGFTNQPQHF.

V is TRBV14 and J is TRBJ2-3, with 12 bases identical to TRBD2. The CDR3 length is 16 residues. The germline V gene has CDR1 SGHDN and CDR2 FVKESK. V shed 4 bases, J shed 2 bases, and the junction held 4 bases outside the gene matches. CDR3: CASSRLAGAITDTQYF. The CDR3 nucleotides read TGTGCCAGCAGCCGACTAGCGGGGGCCATCACAGATACGCAGTATTTT.

The chain uses TRBV5-5 and TRBJ1-6; 8 bases are a match to TRBD1. With 2 bases clipped from V and 8 bases from J, the junction kept 9 bases outside the gene matches. This CDR3 has 16 amino acids. Germline V gene lookup returns CDR1 SGHKS and CDR2 YYEKEE (reference sequence). DNA of the CDR3: TGTGCCAGCAGCTTAAAGGAGCAGGGGGCGGATTCACCCCTCCACTTT. Its protein is CASSLKEQGADSPLHF.

The chain is built from TRBV18 and TRBJ2-3, with 8 positions matching TRBD2. CDR3 length: 16 residues. Germline V gene data show CDR1 as KGHSH and CDR2 as LQKENI. The V segment lost 2 bases and the J segment 4 bases; nucleotides outside the gene matches: 8. The DNA for the CDR3 is TGTGCCAGCTCACCAGGGGGCTCAGCGGGGGCAGATACGCAGTATTTT. Protein: CASSPGGSAGADTQYF.

The rearrangement links TRBV6-6 to TRBJ1-2; D perhaps matches TRBD1 (6 bases). This CDR3 region has 13 residues. In germline, CDR1 is MNHNY, CDR2 SVGAGI (reference sequence). Trimming cost V 4 bases and J 3 bases, with 9 bases left between them. CDR3 region: CASSFWTDYGYTF. CDR3 nucleotide sequence: TGTGCCAGCAGTTTTTGGACAGACTATGGCTACACCTTC.

This clone has a single count. The CDR3 loop reads CASSLAGGGTDTQYF. Here the CDR3 DNA reads TGCGCCAGCAGCTTGGCGGGAGGCGGCACAGATACGCAGTATTTT. V usage is TRBV5-1 and J usage is TRBJ2-3, with TRBD2 identical over 7 bases. V lost 0 bases to trimming and J lost 1 base; unmatched junction nucleotides: 2. This CDR3 region has 15 residues. The germline CDR1 and CDR2 sequences are SGHRS and YFSETQ.

This clone is termed large. The V call is TRBV4-1, the J call TRBJ2-7, with 11 bases lining up with TRBD1. The CDR3 has 16 amino acids. CDR1 MGHRA and CDR2 YSYEKL come from the germline V gene. V gave up 4 bases and J gave up 2 bases; unmatched junction bases: 7. The CDR3 DNA sequence: TGCGCCAGCAGCCCGGGACAGGGGGTGGGCGCCTACGAGCAGTACTTC. This gives the protein CASSPGQGVGAYEQYF.

The rearrangement joins TRBV9 to TRBJ2-1; 11 nucleotides align to TRBD2. Germline lookup yields CDR1 SGDLS and CDR2 YYNGEE. The CDR3 extends over 14 amino acids. J gave up 4 bases and V 3 bases, and 0 bases lay outside the gene matches. The CDR3 protein is CASSGTSGYNEQFF. In DNA form, the CDR3 reads TGTGCCAGCAGCGGGACTAGCGGGTACAATGAGCAGTTCTTC.

The chain joins TRBV4-1 to TRBJ2-7; D call uncertain. The V gene's germline CDR1 is MGHRA and CDR2 YSYEKL. V gave up 1 base and J gave up 2 bases, with 9 bases separating them. This CDR3 spans 14 amino acids. In nucleotides, the CDR3 is TGCGCCAGCAGCCAAGGGGCACAACCCTACGAGCAGTACTTC. It yields the protein CASSQGAQPYEQYF.

The chain has TRBV28 and TRBJ2-3, with 13 positions matching TRBD2. The V gene end was trimmed by 5 bases and the J gene end by 0 bases; junction bases not matched to a gene: 2. The CDR3 length is 16 residues. The germline gives CDR1 MDHEN, CDR2 SYDVKM. Here the CDR3 DNA reads TGTGCCAGCAGTAAGGGACTAGCGGGGAGCACAGATACGCAGTATTTT. Its protein is CASSKGLAGSTDTQYF. Based on the CDR3 plus reference TRBV28 and TRBJ2-3, the full variable domain is DVKVTQSSRYLVKRTGEKVFLECVQDMDHENMFWYRQDPGLGLRLIYFSYDVKMKEKGDIPEGYSVSREKKERFSLILESASTNQTSMYLCASSKGLAGSTDTQYFGPGTRLTVL.

This chain links TRBV27 with TRBJ1-1; possibly TRBD1 for D (6 bases). Germline assignment: CDR1 MNHEY and CDR2 SMNVEV (reference sequence). The CDR3 has 13 residues. The V end lost 5 bases, the J end lost 1 base, and 8 bases lay between the germline ends. CDR3 bases: TGTGCCAGCAGTCCACAGGGGAACACTGAAGCTTTCTTT. Its protein product is CASSPQGNTEAFF.

The rearrangement links TRBV6-2 or TRBV6-3 to TRBJ1-5; TRBD1 aligns across 8 bases. Trimming cost V 6 bases and J 11 bases; bases outside gene matches: 12. The CDR3 consists of 14 residues. The germline V gene encodes CDR1 MNHEY and CDR2 SVGEGT. The CDR3 spells CASSPGQGGMAQHF. For the CDR3, the DNA is TGTGCCAGCAGCCCCGGACAGGGCGGGATGGCCCAGCATTTT.

The chain employs TRBV6-5 and TRBJ1-2, with D maybe TRBD1 (5 bases). Germline V gene data show CDR1 as MNHEY and CDR2 as SVGAGI. The CDR3 is made up of 12 amino acids. V lost 9 bases and J lost 7, with 15 bases in between. The CDR3 protein is CASSDSLGGYTF. CDR3 DNA sequence: TGTGCCAGTTCAGACAGTCTAGGTGGCTACACCTTC.